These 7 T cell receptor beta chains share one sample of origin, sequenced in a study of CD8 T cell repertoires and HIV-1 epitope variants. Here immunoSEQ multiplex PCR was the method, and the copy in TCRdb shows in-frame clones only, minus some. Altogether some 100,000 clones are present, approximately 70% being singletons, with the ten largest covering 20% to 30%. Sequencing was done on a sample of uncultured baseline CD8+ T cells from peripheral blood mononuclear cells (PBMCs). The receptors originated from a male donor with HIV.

The CDR3 sequence: CASSLAANSDTHGFF. The DNA for the CDR3 is TGCGCCAGCAGCTTGGCCGCCAATTCAGACACCCATGGATTCTTC. The chain is built from TRBV5-1 and TRBJ2-1, with D uncertain. Germline CDR1 SGHRS, CDR2 YFSETQ. The CDR3 sequence is 15 residues long. The V end lost 0 bases, the J end lost 16 bases, and 23 bases lay between the germline ends.

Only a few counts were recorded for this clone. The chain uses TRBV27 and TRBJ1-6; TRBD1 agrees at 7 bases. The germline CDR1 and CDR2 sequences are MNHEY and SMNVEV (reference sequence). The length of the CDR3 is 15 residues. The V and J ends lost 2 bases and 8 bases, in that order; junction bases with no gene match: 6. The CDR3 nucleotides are TGTGCCAGCAGTTTACTGACAGGGCGTCATTCACCCCTCCACTTT. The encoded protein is CASSLLTGRHSPLHF.

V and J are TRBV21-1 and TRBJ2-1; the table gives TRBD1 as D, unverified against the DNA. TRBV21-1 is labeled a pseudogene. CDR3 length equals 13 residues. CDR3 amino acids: CASSKGPQDEQFF. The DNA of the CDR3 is TGTGCCAGCAGCAAAGGGCCCCAGGATGAGCAGTTCTTC.

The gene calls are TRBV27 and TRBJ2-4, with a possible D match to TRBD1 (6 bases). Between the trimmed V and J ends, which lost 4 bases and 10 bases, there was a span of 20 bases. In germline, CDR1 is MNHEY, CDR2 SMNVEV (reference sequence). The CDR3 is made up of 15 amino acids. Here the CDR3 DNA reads TGTGCCAGCAGTTCTTATACCCGGGACAATCTTATTCAGTACTTC. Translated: CASSSYTRDNLIQYF.

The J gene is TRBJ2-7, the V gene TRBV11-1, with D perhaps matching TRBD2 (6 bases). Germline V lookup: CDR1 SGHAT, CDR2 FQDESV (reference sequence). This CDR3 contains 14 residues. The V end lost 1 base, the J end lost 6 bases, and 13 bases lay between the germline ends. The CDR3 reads CASSLDAGPLEQYF. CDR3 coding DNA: TGTGCCAGCAGCTTAGATGCGGGGCCCCTCGAGCAGTACTTC.

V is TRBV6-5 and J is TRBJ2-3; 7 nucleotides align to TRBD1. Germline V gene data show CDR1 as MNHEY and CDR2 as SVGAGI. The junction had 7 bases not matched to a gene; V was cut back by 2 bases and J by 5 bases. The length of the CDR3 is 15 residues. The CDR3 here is CASSYDTGDKDTQYF. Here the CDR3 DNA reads TGTGCCAGCAGTTACGATACAGGGGACAAAGATACGCAGTATTTT.

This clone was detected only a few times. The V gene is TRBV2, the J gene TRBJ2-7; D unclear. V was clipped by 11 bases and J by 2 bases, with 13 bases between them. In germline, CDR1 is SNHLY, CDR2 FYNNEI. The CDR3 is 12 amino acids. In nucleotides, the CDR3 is TGTGCCTCACCTCGGAATCCCTACGAGCAGTACTTC. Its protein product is CASPRNPYEQYF.